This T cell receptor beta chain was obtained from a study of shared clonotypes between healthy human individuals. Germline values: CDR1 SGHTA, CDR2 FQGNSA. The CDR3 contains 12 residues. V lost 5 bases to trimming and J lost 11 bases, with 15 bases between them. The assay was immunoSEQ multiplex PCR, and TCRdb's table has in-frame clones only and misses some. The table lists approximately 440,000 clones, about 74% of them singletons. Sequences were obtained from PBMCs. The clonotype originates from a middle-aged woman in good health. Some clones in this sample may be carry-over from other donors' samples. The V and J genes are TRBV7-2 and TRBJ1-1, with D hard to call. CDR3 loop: CASSALRLSAFF. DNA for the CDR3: TGTGCCAGCAGCGCGCTGAGGTTATCGGCTTTCTTT.